This T cell receptor (beta chain) was captured in a study of blood T cell repertoires in COVID-19. The wider study: T cells, B-cell-depleted T cells, or PBMCs provided the cDNA or gDNA that served as material.

TCRdb's copy holds only in-frame clones and misses some; the assay was immunoSEQ multiplex PCR. The sample records about 400,000 clones, 88% being singletons. Everyone who took part was roughly 18 to 89 years old, and they came from about 25 US areas. Germline loops: CDR1 KGHSH, CDR2 LQKENI. The CDR3 runs to 15 residues. J gave up 6 bases and V 0 bases, and 1 base lay outside the gene matches. The sequenced sample consisted of PBMCs or T cells enriched from blood (not recorded which). The J gene is TRBJ1-4, the V gene TRBV18; 10 bases are a match to TRBD1. This receptor was obtained from a woman in her thirties or forties with acute COVID-19. The CDR3 region has the DNA TGTGCCAGCTCACCACCTGGGACAGGGGATGAAAAACTGTTTTTT. Translating gives CASSPPGTGDEKLFF.